This T cell receptor beta chain was sequenced in a study of response to subunit inactivated influenza vaccine. The study, taken as a whole, reports: Authors suggested that a seasonal influenza vaccination recruits few new T cells each time.

This clonotype was counted ten times or more. Its antigen is undetermined. TCRdb re-called the RT-PCR reads through MiXCR, storing one row per CDR3 protein. The table records roughly 700,000 distinct CDR3 sequences, roughly 14% of them present only once. The clonotype originates from a man aged 45-65 years who received an inactivated influenza vaccine. Sequenced material: PBMCs from blood, taken about 14 days before vaccination.

The CDR3 is CASSPVGLRETQYF. DNA for the CDR3: TGTGCCAGCAGCCCAGTAGGGTTAAGAGAGACCCAGTACTTC. The chain recombines TRBV11-2 with TRBJ2-5; D is ambiguous. V was shortened by 5 bases and J by 4 bases, with 14 bases between the two germline ends. Germline V gene lookup returns CDR1 SGHAT and CDR2 FQNNGV. CDR3 length equals 14 residues.